These T cell receptor beta chains were read from a single sample in a study of cytomegalovirus exposure and HLA in healthy donors. The assay was immunoSEQ multiplex PCR, and TCRdb's table has in-frame clones only and misses some. The table shows 200,000 or so clones, with 82% occurring only once. The sequenced material came from PBMCs. Every receptor here comes from a boy aged 2-9 years in good health and CMV-seronegative. Both conserved end residues are part of each CDR3. A D gene is named only where the DNA matches it firmly. Part of the rows lack a size; the others show once, few, many or a class for expanded clones.

v_gene	d_gene	abundance	j_gene	CDR3aa	CDR3nt
TRBV7-7	TRBD2	-	TRBJ2-5	CASSLRGAQETQYF	TGTGCTAGCAGTTTGCGGGGGGCCCAAGAGACCCAGTACTTC
TRBV6-5	-	once	TRBJ2-1	CASRPPGTLNNEQFF	TGTGCCAGCAGGCCCCCGGGAACCTTGAACAATGAGCAGTTCTTC
TRBV4-1	TRBD1	-	TRBJ1-2	CASSPPGGLGYGYTF	TGCGCCAGCAGCCCGCCAGGGGGCTTGGGCTATGGCTACACCTTC
TRBV5-8	-	-	TRBJ2-5	CASGGGRKETQYF	TGTGCCAGCGGGGGGGGCAGAAAAGAGACCCAGTACTTC
TRBV19	TRBD2	-	TRBJ2-1	CASSALAGAYNEQFF	TGTGCCAGTAGTGCACTAGCGGGGGCGTACAATGAGCAGTTCTTC
TRBV7-2	TRBD2	-	TRBJ2-3	CASSLASGGASTDTQYF	TGTGCCAGCAGCTTAGCTAGCGGGGGGGCTAGCACAGATACGCAGTATTTT
TRBV7-3	-	-	TRBJ2-2	CASSPQASSTGELFF	TGTGCCAGCAGCCCCCAGGCCTCGTCGACCGGGGAGCTGTTTTTT
TRBV27	TRBD2	-	TRBJ2-1	CASSPGLAKNEQFF	TGTGCCAGCAGTCCCGGACTAGCTAAGAATGAGCAGTTCTTC
TRBV14	TRBD1	-	TRBJ2-5	CASSPRDRGQETQYF	TGTGCCAGCAGCCCCAGGGACAGGGGGCAAGAGACCCAGTACTTC
TRBV6-1	TRBD1	-	TRBJ1-2	CASREPPTGGGYGYTF	TGTGCCAGCAGAGAACCTCCGACAGGGGGGGGCTATGGCTACACCTTC
TRBV7-9	TRBD2	-	TRBJ2-1	CASSPKRGDYNEQFF	TGTGCCAGCAGCCCCAAGCGGGGAGACTACAATGAGCAGTTCTTC
TRBV7-2	-	-	TRBJ2-6	CASSYTGANGLTF	TGTGCCAGCAGCTACACTGGGGCCAACGGCCTGACTTTC
TRBV5-1	-	-	TRBJ2-7	CASSGTNYEQYF	TGCGCCAGCAGCGGGACAAACTACGAGCAGTACTTC
TRBV6-6	-	-	TRBJ1-2	CASRLTPEIYGYTF	TGTGCCAGCAGACTAACACCCGAAATCTATGGCTACACCTTC
TRBV11-2	-	-	TRBJ2-5	CASSLDLEVTQYF	TGTGCCAGCAGCTTAGATCTCGAGGTGACCCAGTACTTC
TRBV2	-	-	TRBJ2-7	CASGVTRVSYEQYF	TGTGCCAGTGGAGTTACTAGAGTCTCCTACGAGCAGTACTTC
TRBV10-2	TRBD2	few	TRBJ2-3	CATLAGGRADTQYF	TGCGCCACGTTAGCGGGGGGGCGGGCAGATACGCAGTATTTT
TRBV6-5	-	-	TRBJ1-2	CASSPSTNRENTF	TGTGCCAGCAGCCCCTCGACCAACAGGGAGAACACCTTC
TRBV7-6	-	-	TRBJ2-7	CASSRATGYEQYF	TGTGCCAGCAGTAGGGCGACAGGCTACGAGCAGTACTTC
TRBV7-9	TRBD2	-	TRBJ2-1	CASSVQGLAGGEQFF	TGTGCCAGCAGCGTACAAGGACTAGCGGGGGGTGAGCAGTTCTTC
TRBV6-1	-	-	TRBJ1-2	CASRTSRLNYGYTF	TGTGCCAGCCGTACCTCCAGGCTAAACTATGGCTACACCTTC
TRBV5-1	-	-	TRBJ1-5	CASRRNLGDNQPQHF	TGCGCCAGCAGGCGTAATCTCGGGGACAATCAGCCCCAGCATTTT
TRBV29-1	TRBD1	-	TRBJ1-2	CSVSPHDRGGYTF	TGCAGCGTGAGTCCCCACGACAGGGGTGGCTACACCTTC
TRBV7-8	-	-	TRBJ2-5	CASSHSRLRGQETQYF	TGTGCCAGCAGCCATAGTCGCCTCCGGGGCCAAGAGACCCAGTACTTC
TRBV18	-	-	TRBJ2-7	CASSPAGRDTLPHEQYF	TGTGCCAGCTCACCAGCGGGCCGGGACACCCTCCCCCACGAGCAGTACTTC
TRBV5-1	TRBD2	-	TRBJ2-1	CASSLGTSGPARQFF	TGCGCCAGCAGCTTGGGGACTAGCGGGCCAGCCAGGCAGTTCTTC
TRBV6-4	-	-	TRBJ2-3	CASSTTGNGDTQYF	TGTGCCAGCAGTACTACAGGGAACGGAGATACGCAGTATTTT
TRBV9	TRBD2	few	TRBJ2-3	CASSVRPAGTSSTDTQYF	TGTGCCAGCAGCGTACGGCCAGCGGGGACTTCTAGCACAGATACGCAGTATTTT
TRBV4-1	-	-	TRBJ1-2	CASSQGGSYGYTF	TGCGCCAGCAGCCAAGGAGGGAGCTATGGCTACACCTTC
TRBV4-1	TRBD2	few	TRBJ2-1	CASSQASGASYNEQFF	TGCGCCAGCAGCCAGGCTAGCGGGGCCTCCTACAATGAGCAGTTCTTC
TRBV7-3	TRBD1	-	TRBJ2-2	CASRRRDRESGELFF	TGTGCCAGCAGGCGCCGGGACAGGGAGTCCGGGGAGCTGTTTTTT
TRBV7-2	TRBD2	once	TRBJ2-5	CASSLMGGSARTQYF	TGTGCCAGCAGCTTAATGGGGGGGTCCGCAAGGACCCAGTACTTC
TRBV19	-	-	TRBJ1-5	CASSLPGRRTNQPQHF	TGTGCCAGTAGCTTACCCGGCAGGAGGACGAATCAGCCCCAGCATTTT
TRBV19	TRBD2	-	TRBJ2-3	CASSIMRLGRGYSADTQYF	TGTGCCAGTAGTATAATGAGGCTGGGGCGGGGGTATTCGGCAGATACGCAGTATTTT
TRBV29-1	TRBD2	-	TRBJ2-7	CSVGTSGNEQYF	TGCAGCGTGGGGACTAGCGGCAACGAGCAGTACTTC
TRBV4-2	-	-	TRBJ1-2	CASSQDRAGPYGYTF	TGTGCCAGCAGCCAAGATCGGGCGGGCCCTTATGGCTACACCTTC
TRBV29-1	-	-	TRBJ2-1	CSVESQDHNEQFF	TGCAGCGTTGAATCTCAGGATCACAATGAGCAGTTCTTC
TRBV12-5	-	once	TRBJ2-7	CASGPRDWPYEQYF	TGTGCTAGTGGCCCACGGGACTGGCCCTACGAGCAGTACTTC
TRBV23-1	-	-	TRBJ1-4	CASSPLGGPGATNEKLFF	TGCGCCAGCAGTCCCCTCGGGGGGCCCGGTGCAACTAATGAAAAACTGTTTTTT
TRBV19	-	-	TRBJ2-2	CASKVGDSNTGELFF	TGTGCCAGTAAGGTCGGGGACTCGAACACCGGGGAGCTGTTTTTT
TRBV29-1	TRBD1	once	TRBJ1-2	CSVAKGTEISYGYTF	TGCAGCGTTGCAAAAGGGACAGAGATAAGCTATGGCTACACCTTC
TRBV5-5	-	-	TRBJ1-1	CASSWLGDTEAFF	TGTGCCAGCAGCTGGTTAGGGGACACTGAAGCTTTCTTT
TRBV11-2	TRBD1	-	TRBJ2-7	CASSPDRGHEQYF	TGTGCCAGCAGCCCAGACAGGGGCCACGAGCAGTACTTC
TRBV7-2	TRBD1	-	TRBJ1-6	CASSRDRDSPLHF	TGTGCCAGCAGCCGGGACAGAGATTCACCCCTCCACTTT
TRBV30	TRBD2	-	TRBJ2-7	CAWAGAYEQYF	TGTGCCTGGGCGGGGGCCTACGAGCAGTACTTC
TRBV4-3	-	-	TRBJ1-6	CASSQGGIYNSPLHF	TGCGCCAGCAGCCAGGGAGGGATTTATAATTCACCCCTCCACTTT
TRBV13	-	-	TRBJ2-7	CASSLSLPGGENEQYF	TGTGCCAGCAGCTTATCCCTCCCGGGGGGCGAAAACGAGCAGTACTTC
TRBV4-1	-	once	TRBJ1-2	CASSQVGGGNGYTF	TGCGCCAGCAGCCAAGTGGGAGGGGGAAATGGCTACACCTTC
TRBV11-3	-	-	TRBJ2-1	CASSRDSDNEQFF	TGTGCCAGCAGCCGGGACTCCGACAATGAGCAGTTCTTC
TRBV4-1	-	-	TRBJ2-5	CASSQVGSAETQYF	TGCGCCAGCAGCCAAGTTGGTAGTGCGGAGACCCAGTACTTC